This entry describes one T cell receptor beta chain. Its antigen is not known. These data originate in a study of a mutant IDH1 vaccine in newly diagnosed glioma. Time point indicated: week 35, safety follow-up. Vaccination used 300 ug of mutant IDH1 20-mer peptide per dose, with topical imiquimod. Method: immunoSEQ multiplex PCR; TCRdb's copy keeps in-frame clones and lacks some. The sample lists tens of thousands of clones, 84% occurring once. Whole-study results and caveats: With respect to changes in top peripheral T cell clonotypes, pseudoprogression seemed unrelated.

The specimen was PBMCs, collected from a glioma patient whose treatment included an IDH1 peptide vaccine. The source is a man aged 18 to 29 with glioma.

In DNA, the CDR3 is TGCGCCAGCAGCTTAGGGACAGGTCAAGAGACCCAGTACTTC. Amino acid sequence: CASSLGTGQETQYF. The chain recombines TRBV5-1 with TRBJ2-5; 8 nucleotides line up with TRBD1. J was trimmed by 2 bases and V by 2 bases; bases with no gene match: 2. The CDR3 consists of 14 residues. Germline V lookup: CDR1 SGHRS, CDR2 YFSETQ.